The sequence of this T cell receptor (beta chain) was determined in a study of blood T cell repertoires in COVID-19 (dated by TCRdb to 2018 to 2020). About the full investigation: Samples from collaborators originated in the United States, Italy and Spain and spanned both the acute and convalescent phases of COVID-19. The samples were drawn from two sources: the first 160 participants of the ongoing ImmuneRACE study, and about 1,300 subjects contributed by 6 global collaborators. The prospective study material was composed of cDNA or gDNA derived from T cells, B-cell-depleted T cells, or PBMCs. Nearly every sample came with metadata listing a de-identified subject ID, COVID-19 status, age in years and sex. Where available, HLA class I and class II types were taken from metadata supplied by the sample provider and were not determined by assay-based typing. The repertoires were released in a freely available public database meant as a resource for research on the immune response to SARS-CoV-2. Subjects who had been exposed to COVID-19, were actively infected with it, or had recovered from it provided the deeply sampled blood TCRbeta repertoires that made up the dataset. The paper's findings and limits, for the study overall: The quantity of clinical and demographic metadata differed by source and by participant and was supplied without curation.

Details on this clone: Its antigen is unknown. Base qualities are not at hand, and no much larger clone is one base apart.

Reading from cysteine to phenylalanine, the CDR3 counts 15 amino acids. Only the CDR3 portion is preserved as DNA: 45 bases, with reading frame beginning at the first base. The germline V and J ends show losses of 2 bases and 6 bases respectively, and no gene match explains 6 bases of the junction. The germline V gene (reference sequence) supplies CDR1 SGHKS and CDR2 YYEKEE. Whole blood was collected in K2EDTA tubes by collaborating institutions according to the institutions' own protocols. For TCRbeta analysis, collaborator samples were shipped as frozen whole blood, as isolated PBMCs, or as DNA extracted from either sample type. The immunoSEQ Assay, a bias-controlled multiplex PCR, was used to amplify TCRbeta CDR3 regions from genomic DNA. On the authors' methods: Nucleated cell counts per sample were estimated from amplification of reference gene primers within the assay. Sequence reads were collapsed and filtered to measure the absolute abundance of every unique TCRbeta CDR3 rearrangement. For each sample, productive Simpson clonality was calculated by taking the square root of Simpson's diversity index across productive rearrangements. TCRdb carries this immuneACCESS record with in-frame sequences only. Its versions omit some clonotypes, under half of them owing to an unresolved V gene in the studies checked, with the rest unexplained. D and trimming come from the DNA, and the V and J calls and clone size come from that table. The sample table shows approximately 110,000 clones, and over 70% are seen once. In total, the top ten clones hold 0.7% to 1% of the sample.

This sequence uses TRBV5-5 and TRBJ1-5, and 9 junction bases match TRBD1. The sample comprised peripheral blood. The receptor's source is a woman in her seventies with acute or convalescent COVID-19. The nucleotides are TGTGCCAGCAGCTTCCAGGACAGGGGAAGTCAGCCCCAGCATTTT. It translates as CASSFQDRGSQPQHF.